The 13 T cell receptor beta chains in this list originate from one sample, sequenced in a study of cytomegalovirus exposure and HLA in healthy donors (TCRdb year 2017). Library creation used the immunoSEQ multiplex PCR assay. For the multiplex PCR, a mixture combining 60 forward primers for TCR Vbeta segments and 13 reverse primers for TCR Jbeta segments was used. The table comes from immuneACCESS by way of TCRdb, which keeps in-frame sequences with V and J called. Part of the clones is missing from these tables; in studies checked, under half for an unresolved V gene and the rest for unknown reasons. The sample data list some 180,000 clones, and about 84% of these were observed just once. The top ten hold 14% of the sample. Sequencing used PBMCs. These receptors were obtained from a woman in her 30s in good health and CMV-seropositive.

The CDR3 region is CASSPKPGLAGFTDTQYF. In DNA form, the CDR3 reads TGTGCCAGCAGCCCAAAACCGGGACTAGCGGGTTTCACAGATACGCAGTATTTT. V and J are TRBV11-3 and TRBJ2-3; TRBD2 aligns across 12 bases. The CDR3 runs 18 residues. Germline CDR1 reads SGHNT; CDR2 reads YENEEA. The junction had 11 bases not matched to a gene; V was cut back by 5 bases and J by 2 bases.

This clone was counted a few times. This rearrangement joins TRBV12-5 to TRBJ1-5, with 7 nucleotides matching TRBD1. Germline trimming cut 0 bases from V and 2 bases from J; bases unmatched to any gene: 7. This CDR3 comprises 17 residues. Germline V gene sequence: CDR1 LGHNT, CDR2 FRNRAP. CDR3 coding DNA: TGTGCTAGTGGTTTGGTAAGACAGGGAGGAGGCAATCAGCCCCAGCATTTT. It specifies CASGLVRQGGGNQPQHF.

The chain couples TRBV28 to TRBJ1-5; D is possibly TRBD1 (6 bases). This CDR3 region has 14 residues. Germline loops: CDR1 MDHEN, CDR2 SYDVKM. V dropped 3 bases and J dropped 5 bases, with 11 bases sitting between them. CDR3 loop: CASSFGQFHQPQHF. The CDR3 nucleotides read TGTGCCAGCAGTTTTGGACAGTTCCATCAGCCCCAGCATTTT. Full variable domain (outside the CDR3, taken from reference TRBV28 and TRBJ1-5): DVKVTQSSRYLVKRTGEKVFLECVQDMDHENMFWYRQDPGLGLRLIYFSYDVKMKEKGDIPEGYSVSREKKERFSLILESASTNQTSMYLCASSFGQFHQPQHFGDGTRLSIL.

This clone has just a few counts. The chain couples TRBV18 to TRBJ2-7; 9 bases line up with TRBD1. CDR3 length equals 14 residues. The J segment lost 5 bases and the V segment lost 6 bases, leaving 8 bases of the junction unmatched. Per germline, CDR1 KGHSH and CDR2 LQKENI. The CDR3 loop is CASSRGTGSDEQYF. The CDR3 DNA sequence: TGTGCCAGCTCCCGCGGGACAGGGTCGGACGAGCAGTACTTC.

The DNA for the CDR3 is TGTGCCAGTAGTATAGGCCCTGGGAGAAGCAATCAGCCCCAGCATTTT. It yields the protein CASSIGPGRSNQPQHF. J is TRBJ1-5 and V is TRBV19; D remains ambiguous. Germline V CDR1 and CDR2: LNHDA, SQIVND (reference sequence). The CDR3 extends over 16 amino acids. V lost 1 base and J 1 base, leaving 11 bases between the germline ends.

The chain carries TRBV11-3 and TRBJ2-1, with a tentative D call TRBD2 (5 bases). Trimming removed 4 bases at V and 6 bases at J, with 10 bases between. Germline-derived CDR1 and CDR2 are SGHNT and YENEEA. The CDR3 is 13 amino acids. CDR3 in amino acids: CASSSEGINEQFF. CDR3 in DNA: TGTGCCAGCAGCTCCGAGGGTATCAATGAGCAGTTCTTC.

CDR3 coding DNA: TGCAGCGTTGTGCCTAGCGGGGGGGCTGCAGATACGCAGTATTTT. It codes for CSVVPSGGAADTQYF. This chain links TRBV29-1 with TRBJ2-3; TRBD2 matches at 12 bases. Losses at the gene ends were 4 bases for V and 4 bases for J; bases not matched to a gene: 6. Per germline, CDR1 SQVTM and CDR2 ANQGSEA. There are 15 residues in the CDR3.

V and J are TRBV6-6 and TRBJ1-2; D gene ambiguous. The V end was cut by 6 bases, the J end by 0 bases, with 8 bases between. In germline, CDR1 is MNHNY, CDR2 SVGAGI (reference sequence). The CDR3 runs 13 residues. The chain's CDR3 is CASRLTPNYGYTF. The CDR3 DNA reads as TGTGCCAGCAGGTTGACACCTAACTATGGCTACACCTTC.

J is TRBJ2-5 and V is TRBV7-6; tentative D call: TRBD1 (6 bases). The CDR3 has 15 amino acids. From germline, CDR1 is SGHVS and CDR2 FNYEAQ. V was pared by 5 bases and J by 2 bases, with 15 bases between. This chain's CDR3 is CASSLTHQGQETQYF. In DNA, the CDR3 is TGTGCCAGCAGCCTGACCCACCAGGGGCAAGAGACCCAGTACTTC.

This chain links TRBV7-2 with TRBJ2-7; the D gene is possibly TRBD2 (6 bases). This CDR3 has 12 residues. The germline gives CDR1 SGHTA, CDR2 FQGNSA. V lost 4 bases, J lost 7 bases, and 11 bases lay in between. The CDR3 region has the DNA TGTGCCAGCAGCTCCTCGGGGGAGGAGCAGTACTTC. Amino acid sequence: CASSSSGEEQYF.

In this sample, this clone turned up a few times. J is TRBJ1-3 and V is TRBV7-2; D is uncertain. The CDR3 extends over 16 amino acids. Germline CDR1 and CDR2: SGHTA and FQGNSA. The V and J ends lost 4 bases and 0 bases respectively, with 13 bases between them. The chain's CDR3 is CASSWERAFSGNTIYF. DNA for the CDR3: TGTGCCAGCAGCTGGGAGCGGGCTTTCTCTGGAAACACCATATATTTT.

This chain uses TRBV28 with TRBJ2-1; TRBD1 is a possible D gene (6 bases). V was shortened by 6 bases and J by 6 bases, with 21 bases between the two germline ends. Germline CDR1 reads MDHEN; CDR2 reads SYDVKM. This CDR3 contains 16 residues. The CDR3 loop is CASRPTQGKLPNEQFF. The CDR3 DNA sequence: TGTGCCAGCAGACCTACACAGGGAAAGCTTCCCAATGAGCAGTTCTTC.

The CDR3 region has the DNA TGTGCCAGCAGCCCCGCCGGGACAGGGGCTTCCTACGAGCAGTACTTC. Translating gives CASSPAGTGASYEQYF. The rearrangement uses TRBV5-6 and TRBJ2-7; 10 bases align to TRBD1. After removal of 4 bases from V and 1 base from J, the junction contained 8 bases not matched to a gene. The CDR3 sequence is 16 residues long. Germline CDR1 is SGHDT and CDR2 is YYEEEE.